This is a list of T cell receptor beta chains from one sample in a study of molecular identifiers for immune sequencing clone quantification. TCRdb reanalysed the PCR reads using MiXCR and keeps one entry per CDR3 protein. Here the sample spans 300,000 to 400,000 distinct CDR3 sequences, over 20% being singletons. Sequenced: naive CD8+ T cells from blood, with Jurkat cell RNA spiked in. The source is a human donor in good health. Some libraries in this study had Jurkat cell RNA spiked in. Each CDR3 is given without its conserved first and last residue.

J gene,V gene,CDR3 protein
TRBJ1-1,TRBV30,AWGVRTEAF
TRBJ2-1,TRBV4-1,ASSQEMDRVTEQF
TRBJ2-7,TRBV28,ASSLPGYLGEQY
TRBJ2-3,TRBV7-6,ASSPLAGATVTQY
TRBJ2-7,TRBV4-1,ASSQTGTGVEQY
TRBJ2-7,TRBV7-9,ASTGTSDSYEQN
TRBJ2-1,TRBV13,ASSGLPHEQF
TRBJ2-7,TRBV23-1,ASSQSSKGRSEQY
TRBJ1-1,TRBV10-3,AISESVFLVTEAF
TRBJ2-7,TRBV9,ASSGGGVDSEQY